This T cell receptor (beta chain) originates from a study of circulating and synovial CD4+ cells in juvenile arthritis. General observations from the study: Vbeta family usage analysis did not detect the pathogenic-like versus bulk difference. CPL and bulk CD4 samples differed at least tenfold in T cell genomes.

The CDR3 has 16 amino acids. Germline assignment: CDR1 SGHTA and CDR2 FQGTGA. V lost 3 bases and J lost 10; bases outside the gene matches: 10. Produced via immunoSEQ multiplex PCR; TCRdb's table is partial and in-frame only. Of around 32,000 clones in the sample, nearly 95% are singletons; the top ten hold roughly 0.74%. On this clone: The antigen is undetermined.

This clonotype was sampled from a human donor with juvenile idiopathic arthritis. J is TRBJ2-1 and V is TRBV7-3, with 12 bases aligning to TRBD2. Sample: CD4+ T cells from blood. As DNA, the CDR3 is TGTGCCAGCAGCTTCAACTCCCGACTAGCGGGAGCCGAGCAGTTCTTC. Protein sequence: CASSFNSRLAGAEQFF.